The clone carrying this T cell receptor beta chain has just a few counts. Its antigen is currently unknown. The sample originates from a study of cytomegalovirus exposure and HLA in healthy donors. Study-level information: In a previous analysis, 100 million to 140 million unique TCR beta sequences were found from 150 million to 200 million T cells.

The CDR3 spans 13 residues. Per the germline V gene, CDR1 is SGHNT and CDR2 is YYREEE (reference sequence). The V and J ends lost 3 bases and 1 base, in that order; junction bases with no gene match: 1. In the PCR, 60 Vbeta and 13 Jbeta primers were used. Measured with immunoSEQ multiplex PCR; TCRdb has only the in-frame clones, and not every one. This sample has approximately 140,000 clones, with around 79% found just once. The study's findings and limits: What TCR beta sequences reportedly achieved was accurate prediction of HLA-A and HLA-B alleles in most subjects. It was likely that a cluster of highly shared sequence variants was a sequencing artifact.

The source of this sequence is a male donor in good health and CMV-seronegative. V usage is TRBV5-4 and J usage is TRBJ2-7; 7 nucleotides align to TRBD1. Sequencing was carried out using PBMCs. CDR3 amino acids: CASSSTGSYEQYF. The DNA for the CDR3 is TGTGCCAGCAGCTCGACAGGGTCCTACGAGCAGTACTTC.